The 8 T cell receptor beta chains reported below all come from one sample, sequenced in a study of early T cells in non-severe SARS-CoV-2 infection. One entry per CDR3 protein, called by TCRdb with MiXCR from the 5' RACE reads. The table shows 15,000 to 20,000 distinct CDR3 sequences, with more than 5% occurring only once. The material sequenced was whole blood. The receptor source for this set is an adult who was a healthcare worker with PCR-confirmed SARS-CoV-2 infection or an uninfected control (not recorded which).

This clonotype was detected only a few times. CDR3: CSARGRREQFF. The CDR3 bases are TGCAGTGCTAGAGGAAGGAGGGAGCAGTTCTTC. V usage is TRBV20-1 and J usage is TRBJ2-1; a weak D match, TRBD2 (5 bases). The germline V and J ends were trimmed by 1 base and 10 bases, with 8 bases remaining between them. Looked up from germline, CDR1 is DFQATT and CDR2 is SNEGSKA (reference sequence). CDR3 length: 11 amino acids.

V gene TRBV27 combines with J gene TRBJ2-5; D gene ambiguous. Trimming took off 0 bases at V and 2 bases at J, with 4 bases between the two ends. This CDR3 has 13 amino acids. Germline values: CDR1 MNHEY, CDR2 SMNVEV (reference sequence). CDR3 nucleotide sequence: TGTGCCAGCAGTTTATCCCTGCAAGAGACCCAGTACTTC. The encoded protein is CASSLSLQETQYF.

In this sample, this clonotype turned up many times. V usage is TRBV20-1 and J usage is TRBJ2-1; 11 bases line up with TRBD2. Germline loops: CDR1 DFQATT, CDR2 SNEGSKA (reference sequence). The CDR3 covers 17 residues. The J segment lost 9 bases and the V segment lost 0 bases, leaving 13 bases of the junction unmatched. This CDR3 reads CSARDPTSGIIRREQFF. The CDR3 nucleotides are TGCAGTGCTAGAGATCCGACTAGCGGGATTATTCGTCGTGAGCAGTTCTTC.

In its sample, this clonotype was seen a few times. V and J are TRBV6-2 or TRBV6-3 and TRBJ2-1, with TRBD2 matching over 8 bases. The CDR3 length is 15 residues. Looked up from germline, CDR1 is MNHEY and CDR2 is SVGEGT. V dropped 5 bases and J dropped 7; count of bases not matched to a gene: 10. CDR3 amino acids: CASSRAGVGGNEQFF. For the CDR3, the DNA is TGTGCCAGCAGTCGAGCGGGAGTCGGGGGGAATGAGCAGTTCTTC.

The chain has TRBV25-1 and TRBJ1-4, with 7 bases identical to TRBD1. The length of the CDR3 is 15 residues. Germline V gene data show CDR1 as MGHDK and CDR2 as SYGVNS. Trimming cost V 5 bases and J 1 base; bases outside gene matches: 4. The CDR3 DNA follows: TGTGCCAGCAGTAGAAGGGGGCTAACTAATGAAAAACTGTTTTTT. Translation gives CASSRRGLTNEKLFF.

By share, this clonotype counts as medium-sized. The chain combines TRBV20-1 with TRBJ2-1, with unresolved D. CDR1 and CDR2 from the germline V gene are DFQATT and SNEGSKA (reference sequence). This CDR3 is built from 11 residues. V was clipped by 6 bases and J by 2 bases, with 5 bases between them. The CDR3 DNA reads TGCAGTGCCGAGCCCTACAATGAGCAGTTCTTC. It specifies CSAEPYNEQFF.

This clonotype has a count of ten or more. CDR3 amino acids: CASSTGLAGTHGGELFF. CDR3 sequence (DNA): TGTGCCAGCAGTACGGGACTAGCGGGTACTCATGGGGGGGAGCTGTTTTTT. The V gene is TRBV6-6, the J gene TRBJ2-2; TRBD2 aligns across 12 bases. Germline V gives CDR1 MNHNY, CDR2 SVGAGI (reference sequence). After removal of 5 bases from V and 8 bases from J, the junction contained 12 bases not matched to a gene. There are 17 residues in the CDR3.

This clonotype has at least ten counts. This chain uses TRBV4-3 with TRBJ1-2; D is uncertain. This CDR3 region has 15 residues. Germline-derived CDR1 and CDR2 are LGHNA and YSLEER. The V and J ends lost 1 base and 1 base respectively, with 10 bases between them. The CDR3 here is CASSQVGYDNYGYTF. The CDR3 region has the DNA TGCGCCAGCAGCCAAGTTGGGTACGATAACTATGGCTACACCTTC.